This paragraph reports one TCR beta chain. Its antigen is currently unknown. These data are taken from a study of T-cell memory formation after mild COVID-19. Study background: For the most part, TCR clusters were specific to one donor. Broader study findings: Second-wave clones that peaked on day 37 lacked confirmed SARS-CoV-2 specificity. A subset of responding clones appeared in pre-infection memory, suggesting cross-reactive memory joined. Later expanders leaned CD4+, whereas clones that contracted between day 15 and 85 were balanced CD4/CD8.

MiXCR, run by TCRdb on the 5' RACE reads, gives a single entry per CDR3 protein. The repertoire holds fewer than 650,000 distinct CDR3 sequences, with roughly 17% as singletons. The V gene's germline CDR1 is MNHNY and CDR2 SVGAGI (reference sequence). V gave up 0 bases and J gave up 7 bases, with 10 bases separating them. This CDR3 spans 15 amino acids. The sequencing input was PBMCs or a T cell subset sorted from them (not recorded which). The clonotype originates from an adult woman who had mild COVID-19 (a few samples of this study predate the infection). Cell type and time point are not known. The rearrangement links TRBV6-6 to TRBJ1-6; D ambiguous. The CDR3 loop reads CASSYSGKENSPLHF. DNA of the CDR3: TGTGCCAGCAGTTACTCAGGGAAAGAGAATTCACCCCTCCACTTT.